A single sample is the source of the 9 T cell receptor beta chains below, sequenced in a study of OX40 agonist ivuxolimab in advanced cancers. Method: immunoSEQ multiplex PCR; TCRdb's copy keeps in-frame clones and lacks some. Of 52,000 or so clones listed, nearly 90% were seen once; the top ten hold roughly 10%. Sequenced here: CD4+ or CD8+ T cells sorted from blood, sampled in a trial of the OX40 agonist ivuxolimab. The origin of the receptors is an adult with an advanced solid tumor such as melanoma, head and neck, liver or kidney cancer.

CDR3 loop: CASMPPRANEQFF. Written as DNA, the CDR3 is TGTGCCAGCATGCCCCCGAGGGCCAATGAGCAGTTCTTC. This sequence joins TRBV2 and TRBJ2-1; TRBD2 might be the D (5 bases). CDR3 length equals 13 residues. The germline CDR1 and CDR2 sequences are SNHLY and FYNNEI. Between the trimmed V and J ends, which lost 7 bases and 6 bases, there was a span of 13 bases. Filled out from reference TRBV2 and TRBJ2-1, the complete variable domain reads EPEVTQTPSHQVTQMGQEVILRCVPISNHLYFYWYRQILGQKVEFLVSFYNNEISEKSEIFDDQFSVERPDGSNFTLKIRSTKLEDSAMYFCASMPPRANEQFFGPGTRLTVL.

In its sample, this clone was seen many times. The CDR3 is CASSEWLNNEKLFF. DNA for the CDR3: TGTGCCAGCAGTGAATGGCTCAACAATGAAAAACTGTTTTTT. The chain has TRBV6-1 and TRBJ1-4; D call uncertain. The CDR3 runs to 14 residues. Trimming cost V 2 bases and J 5 bases, with 9 bases left between them. Germline CDR1 is MNHNS and CDR2 is SASEGT.

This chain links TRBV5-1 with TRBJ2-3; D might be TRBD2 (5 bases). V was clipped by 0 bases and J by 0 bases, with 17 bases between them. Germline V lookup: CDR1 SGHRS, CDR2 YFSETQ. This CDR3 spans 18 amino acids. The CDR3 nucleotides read TGCGCCAGCAGCTTGGTAACGTCTGGGAGATCTAGCACAGATACGCAGTATTTT. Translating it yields CASSLVTSGRSSTDTQYF.

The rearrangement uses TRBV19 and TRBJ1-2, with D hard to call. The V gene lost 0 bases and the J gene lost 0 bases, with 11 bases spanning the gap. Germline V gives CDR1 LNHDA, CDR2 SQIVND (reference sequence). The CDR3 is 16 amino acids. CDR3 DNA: TGTGCCAGTAGTATAGACTCCCGGGCTTCTAACTATGGCTACACCTTC. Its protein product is CASSIDSRASNYGYTF.

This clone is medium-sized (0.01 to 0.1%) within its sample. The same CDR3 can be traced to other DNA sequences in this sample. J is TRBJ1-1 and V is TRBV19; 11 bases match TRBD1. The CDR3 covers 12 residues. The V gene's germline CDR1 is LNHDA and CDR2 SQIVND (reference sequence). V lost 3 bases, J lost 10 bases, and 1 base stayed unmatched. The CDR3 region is CASSIGTGGAFF. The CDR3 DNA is TGTGCCAGTAGTATTGGGACAGGGGGAGCTTTCTTT.

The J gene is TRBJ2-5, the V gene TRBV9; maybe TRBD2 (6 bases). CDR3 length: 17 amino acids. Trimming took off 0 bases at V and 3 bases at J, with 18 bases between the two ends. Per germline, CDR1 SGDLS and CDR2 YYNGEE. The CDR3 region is CASSVGPSIRREETQYF. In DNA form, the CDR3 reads TGTGCCAGCAGCGTAGGCCCTAGCATACGGAGGGAAGAGACCCAGTACTTC.

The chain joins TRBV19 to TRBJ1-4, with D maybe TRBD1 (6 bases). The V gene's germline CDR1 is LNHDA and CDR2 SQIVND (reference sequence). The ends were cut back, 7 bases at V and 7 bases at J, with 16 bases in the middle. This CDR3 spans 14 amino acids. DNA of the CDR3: TGTGCCAGTACGCCGTTGGGGGCGAGTGAAAAACTGTTTTTT. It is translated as CASTPLGASEKLFF.

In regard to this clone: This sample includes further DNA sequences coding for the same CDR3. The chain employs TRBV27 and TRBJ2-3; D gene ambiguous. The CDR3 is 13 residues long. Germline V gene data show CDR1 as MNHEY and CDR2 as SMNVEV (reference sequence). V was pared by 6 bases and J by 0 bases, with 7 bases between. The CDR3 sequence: CASSGPSTDTQYF. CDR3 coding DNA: TGTGCCAGCAGCGGTCCTAGCACAGATACGCAGTATTTT.

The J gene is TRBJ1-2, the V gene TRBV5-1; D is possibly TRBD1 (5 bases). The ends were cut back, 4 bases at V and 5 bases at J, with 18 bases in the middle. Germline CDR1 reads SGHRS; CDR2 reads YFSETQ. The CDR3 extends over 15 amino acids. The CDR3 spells CASSGVGDPRYGYTF. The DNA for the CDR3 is TGCGCCAGCAGCGGGGTCGGGGACCCGCGGTATGGCTACACCTTC.